Listed here are 18 T cell receptor beta chains from one sample, sequenced in a study of T-cell reconstitution after alpha-beta-depleted transplantation in children. Unique molecular identifiers tagged the TCRbeta library. TCRdb passed the PCR reads through MiXCR, listing each CDR3 protein once. The data hold a few hundred thousand distinct CDR3 sequences, with around 10% observed a single time. The sample here was PBMCs, taken before TCRalphabeta/CD19-depleted stem cell transplant. The receptors here all came from a boy in the first two years of life with acute myeloid leukemia, due to receive a stem cell transplant.

This clonotype was seen repeatedly, ten times or more. V usage is TRBV29-1 and J usage is TRBJ2-1; 12 bases align to TRBD2. The CDR3 sequence is 15 residues long. Germline CDR1 reads SQVTM; CDR2 reads ANQGSEA. Trimming cost V 4 bases and J 9 bases; bases outside gene matches: 10. The CDR3 protein is CSVGGTSGRRGEQFF. The CDR3 DNA follows: TGCAGCGTTGGGGGAACTAGCGGGAGGAGGGGTGAGCAGTTCTTC.

The genes are TRBV29-1 and TRBJ2-7; D tentatively fits TRBD1 or TRBD2 (5 bases each). The CDR3 loop spans 12 amino acids. CDR1 SQVTM and CDR2 ANQGSEA come from the germline V gene. Trimming shortened V by 2 bases and J by 5 bases, and 10 bases separated the two germline ends. CDR3 nucleotide sequence: TGCAGCGTTGAACAGGGAGCCAACGAGCAGTACTTC. Protein: CSVEQGANEQYF.

A few counts support this clonotype. The rearrangement joins TRBV12-3 or TRBV12-4 to TRBJ2-7, with TRBD1 as a possible D gene (6 bases). V lost 6 bases and J lost 0, with 12 bases in between. This CDR3 is 14 amino acids long. CDR3 nucleotides: TGTGCCAGCAGCTTGGTGGGGGCCTCCTACGAGCAGTACTTC. This gives the protein CASSLVGASYEQYF.

This clonotype was picked up one time. The chain joins TRBV12-3 or TRBV12-4 to TRBJ2-7; 8 bases agree with TRBD2. The CDR3 totals 13 residues. V dropped 6 bases and J dropped 6; count of bases not matched to a gene: 7. The CDR3 sequence: CASSLGTRGEQYF. CDR3 coding DNA: TGTGCCAGCAGCCTGGGGACTAGAGGCGAGCAGTACTTC.

As regards this clonotype: A read error may explain this, as a much larger clone is one base away. As DNA, the CDR3 is TGTGCCAGCAGAGGGCTTCTAACGGGGGGGCCGTACAATGAGCAGCTCTTC. Its protein is CASRGLLTGGPYNEQLF. This chain joins TRBV6-2 or TRBV6-3 and TRBJ2-1; 8 bases match TRBD2. CDR1 and CDR2 from the germline V gene are MNHEY and SVGEGT. CDR3 length: 17 amino acids.

This clonotype occurred many times. J is TRBJ2-2 and V is TRBV11-3; 7 bases are a match to TRBD1. This CDR3 spans 15 amino acids. In germline, CDR1 is SGHNT, CDR2 YENEEA. The V segment lost 5 bases and the J segment 3 bases; nucleotides outside the gene matches: 6. The CDR3: CASSPRDRYTGELFF. CDR3 DNA: TGTGCCAGCAGCCCGAGGGACAGATACACCGGGGAGCTGTTTTTT.

There are many counts of this clonotype. The chain combines TRBV27 with TRBJ2-5; TRBD2 agrees at 12 bases. The CDR3 has 16 amino acids. V gave up 7 bases and J gave up 2 bases; unmatched junction bases: 8. Germline values: CDR1 MNHEY, CDR2 SMNVEV (reference sequence). Here the CDR3 reads CASTLAGGGSQETQYF. In nucleotides, the CDR3 is TGTGCCAGCACACTAGCGGGAGGTGGATCACAAGAGACCCAGTACTTC.

This clonotype has only a few counts. The V call is TRBV4-2, the J call TRBJ1-1; 9 nucleotides match TRBD1. This CDR3 has 15 residues. The germline V gene encodes CDR1 LGHNA and CDR2 YNFKEQ. The V gene end was trimmed by 1 base and the J gene end by 1 base; junction bases not matched to a gene: 1. The CDR3 DNA reads as TGTGCCAGCAGCCAAGTGGGACAGGGGAACACTGAAGCTTTCTTT. Translation: CASSQVGQGNTEAFF.

This clonotype was counted ten times or more. V is TRBV13 and J is TRBJ2-5; a weak D match, TRBD1 (5 bases). The CDR3 is 14 amino acids. Per germline, CDR1 PRHDT and CDR2 FYEKMQ (reference sequence). V lost 5 bases to trimming and J lost 0 bases, with 10 bases between them. CDR3 loop: CASSITGYQETQYF. In DNA, the CDR3 is TGTGCCAGCAGCATCACAGGTTACCAAGAGACCCAGTACTTC.

This clonotype was seen more than once but under ten times. CDR3 coding DNA: TGTGCCAGCAGTGTCGGACTAGCGGGGGGGATTACCCAAGAGACCCAGTACTTC. Translating it yields CASSVGLAGGITQETQYF. This chain uses TRBV6-1 with TRBJ2-5, with 15 nucleotides matching TRBD2. The CDR3 runs to 18 residues. The V and J ends lost 4 bases and 1 base, in that order; junction bases with no gene match: 7. Germline loops: CDR1 MNHNS, CDR2 SASEGT.

The sample holds many counts of this clonotype. The chain employs TRBV28 and TRBJ1-5; 7 positions agree with TRBD1. Looked up from germline, CDR1 is MDHEN and CDR2 is SYDVKM. V dropped 4 bases and J dropped 4; count of bases not matched to a gene: 7. The length of the CDR3 is 15 residues. CDR3 nucleotides: TGTGCCAGCAGTTACTCCGACAGGGAGAATCAGCCCCAGCATTTT. Its translation: CASSYSDRENQPQHF. Complete variable domain (other parts from reference TRBV28 and TRBJ1-5): DVKVTQSSRYLVKRTGEKVFLECVQDMDHENMFWYRQDPGLGLRLIYFSYDVKMKEKGDIPEGYSVSREKKERFSLILESASTNQTSMYLCASSYSDRENQPQHFGDGTRLSIL.

This clonotype was detected ten times or more. The chain employs TRBV5-5 and TRBJ2-7, with D perhaps TRBD1 (6 bases). This CDR3 is 15 amino acids long. The V gene's germline CDR1 is SGHKS and CDR2 YYEKEE (reference sequence). The germline V and J ends were trimmed by 2 bases and 3 bases, with 15 bases remaining between them. The CDR3 here is CASSFHRETIYEQYF. The CDR3 bases are TGTGCCAGCAGCTTTCACAGGGAAACCATCTACGAGCAGTACTTC.

This clonotype was picked up a small number of times. V and J are TRBV4-3 and TRBJ2-7; possibly TRBD1 for D (5 bases). V lost 0 bases to trimming and J lost 0 bases, with 12 bases between them. Per germline, CDR1 LGHNA and CDR2 YSLEER. The CDR3 is 16 amino acids. CDR3 nucleotides: TGCGCCAGCAGCCAAGAAAGAACCAGGGTCTCCTACGAGCAGTACTTC. Amino acid sequence: CASSQERTRVSYEQYF.

On this clonotype: A read error may explain this, as a much larger clone is one base away. This likely comes from a read error, as the CDR3 has no conserved phenylalanine or tryptophan at its end. The rearrangement uses TRBV5-1 and TRBJ2-5, with TRBD1 matching 7 bases. The trim removed 0 bases at V and 2 bases at J, leaving 13 bases unmatched. From germline, CDR1 is SGHRS and CDR2 YFSETQ. This CDR3 has 18 residues. The CDR3 DNA sequence: TGCGCCAGCAGCTTGGAAAACTTTTGGACAGGAAGACAAGAGACCCAGTACCTC. Its translation: CASSLENFWTGRQETQYL.

This clonotype was picked up many times. The CDR3: CASSAFRDNNEQFF. The CDR3 coding sequence is TGTGCCAGCAGTGCCTTCCGGGACAATAATGAGCAGTTCTTC. The gene calls are TRBV28 and TRBJ2-1; weak D call: TRBD1 (6 bases). This CDR3 has 14 residues. The V gene lost 5 bases and the J gene lost 7 bases, with 15 bases spanning the gap. Looked up from germline, CDR1 is MDHEN and CDR2 is SYDVKM.

As for this clonotype: Just one base apart from a much larger clone, this may be a read error. The chain joins TRBV20-1 to TRBJ2-3; 10 nucleotides align to TRBD2. The length of the CDR3 is 16 residues. The germline CDR1 and CDR2 sequences are DFQATT and SNEGSKA (reference sequence). CDR3 protein: CCARARTSGITDTQYF. In nucleotides, the CDR3 is TGCTGTGCTAGAGCCCGGACTAGCGGTATCACAGATACGCAGTATTTT.

This clonotype was picked up many times. J is TRBJ1-3 and V is TRBV3-1; no clear D gene. CDR3 size: 14 residues. Trimming stripped 2 bases from V and 4 bases from J, with 9 bases between. The germline V gene encodes CDR1 LGHDT and CDR2 YNNKEL (reference sequence). DNA for the CDR3: TGTGCCAGCAGCCAACGGTTTGGCGGAAACACCATATATTTT. Translated, it gives CASSQRFGGNTIYF.

This clonotype has at least ten counts. The chain couples TRBV5-5 to TRBJ1-4; TRBD1 aligns across 9 bases. Germline V lookup: CDR1 SGHKS, CDR2 YYEKEE (reference sequence). The CDR3 is 15 amino acids. V lost 4 bases and J lost 7; bases outside the gene matches: 8. The DNA for the CDR3 is TGTGCCAGCAGCCTATGGACAGGGGAAGGTGAAAAACTGTTTTTT. Its protein product is CASSLWTGEGEKLFF.